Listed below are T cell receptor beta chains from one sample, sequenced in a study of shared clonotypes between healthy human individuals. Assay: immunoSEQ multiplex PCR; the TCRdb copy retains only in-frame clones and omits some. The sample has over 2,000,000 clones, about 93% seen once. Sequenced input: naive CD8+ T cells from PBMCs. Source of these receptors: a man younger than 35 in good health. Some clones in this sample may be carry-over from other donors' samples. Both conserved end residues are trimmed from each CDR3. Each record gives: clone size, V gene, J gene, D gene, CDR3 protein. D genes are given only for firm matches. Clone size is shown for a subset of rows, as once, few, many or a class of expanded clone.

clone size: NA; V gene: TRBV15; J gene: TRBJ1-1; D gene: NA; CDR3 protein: ATSNTQENTEAF
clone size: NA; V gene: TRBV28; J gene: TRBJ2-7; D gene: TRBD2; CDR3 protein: ASSKLAGGLEQY
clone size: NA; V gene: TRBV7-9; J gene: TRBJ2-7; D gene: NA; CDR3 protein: ASSLTGFEQY
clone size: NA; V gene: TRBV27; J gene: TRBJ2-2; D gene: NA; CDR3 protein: ASNPGTQNTGELF
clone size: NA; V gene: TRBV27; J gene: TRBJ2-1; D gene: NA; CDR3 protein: ASSLFSGISYNEQF
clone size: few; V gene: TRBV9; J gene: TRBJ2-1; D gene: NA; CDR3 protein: ASSVGYEQF
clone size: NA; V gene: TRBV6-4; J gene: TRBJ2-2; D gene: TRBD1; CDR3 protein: ASRTGEVGELF
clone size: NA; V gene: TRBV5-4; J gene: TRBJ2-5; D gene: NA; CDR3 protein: ASSARGGLETQY
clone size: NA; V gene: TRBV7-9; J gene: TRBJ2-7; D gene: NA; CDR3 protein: ASSLQTEYEQY
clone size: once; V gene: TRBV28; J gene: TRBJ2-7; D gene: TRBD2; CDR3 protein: ASSLLGTSTSYEQY
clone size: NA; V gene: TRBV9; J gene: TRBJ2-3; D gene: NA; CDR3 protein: ASSVSRSTDTQY
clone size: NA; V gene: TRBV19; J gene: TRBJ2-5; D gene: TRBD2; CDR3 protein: ASSRLAGDETQY
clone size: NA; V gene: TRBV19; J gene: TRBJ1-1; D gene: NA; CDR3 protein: ASSVLSRFSEAF
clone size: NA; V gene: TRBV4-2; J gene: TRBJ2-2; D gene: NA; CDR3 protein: ASSQDGTANTGELF